Listed here are 31 T cell receptor beta chains from one sample, sequenced in a study of CD8 T cells in ankylosing spondylitis. General study findings and limits: In ankylosing spondylitis blood, a motif of seven to nine highly homologous TCR beta variants appeared characteristic.

These TCRs are of unknown antigen specificity. TCRdb passed the 5' RACE reads through MiXCR, listing each CDR3 protein once. The sample records tens of thousands of distinct CDR3 sequences, more than 8.5% being singletons. Sequenced sample: blood, either unsorted or a sorted T cell fraction (not recorded which). These receptors originate from a male donor with ankylosing spondylitis.

This clonotype showed up many times. V gene TRBV9 combines with J gene TRBJ2-7; tentative D call: TRBD2 (5 bases). CDR3 length equals 13 residues. From germline, CDR1 is SGDLS and CDR2 YYNGEE. V was cut by 4 bases and J by 7 bases, with 15 bases left in between. The DNA for the CDR3 is TGTGCCAGCAGCTCCAACAGCCGCGGGGAGCAGTACTTC. Protein product: CASSSNSRGEQYF.

This clonotype was picked up many times. The chain employs TRBV6-6 and TRBJ1-4; 9 bases map to TRBD1. Per the germline V gene, CDR1 is MNHNY and CDR2 is SVGAGI (reference sequence). The J segment lost 8 bases and the V segment lost 5 bases, leaving 3 bases of the junction unmatched. The CDR3 has 13 residues. CDR3 region: CASSRDREEKLFF. In nucleotides, the CDR3 is TGTGCCAGCAGTCGGGACAGGGAAGAAAAACTGTTTTTT.

The chain is built from TRBV15 and TRBJ1-1; D remains ambiguous. This CDR3 is 15 amino acids long. Germline V gene sequence: CDR1 LNHNV, CDR2 YYDKDF (reference sequence). The V gene lost 0 bases and the J gene lost 4 bases, with 12 bases spanning the gap. Here the CDR3 reads CATSRERSIGTEAFF. CDR3 bases: TGTGCCACCAGCAGAGAACGGAGTATCGGCACTGAAGCTTTCTTT.

V is TRBV29-1 and J is TRBJ1-2, with 9 bases lining up with TRBD1. This CDR3 spans 13 amino acids. Germline trimming cut 7 bases from V and 6 bases from J; bases unmatched to any gene: 9. Germline V lookup: CDR1 SQVTM, CDR2 ANQGSEA. In nucleotides, the CDR3 is TGCAGCGCTGGGACAGGGATTTCAGATGGCTACACCTTC. Protein sequence: CSAGTGISDGYTF.

The genes are TRBV7-9 and TRBJ2-7; 9 nucleotides agree with TRBD2. CDR3 size: 14 residues. CDR1 and CDR2 (germline): SEHNR, FQNEAQ (reference sequence). The ends lost 8 bases at V and 4 bases at J; junction bases unmatched: 9. CDR3 region: CASAFGSGSYEQYF. The DNA of the CDR3 is TGTGCCAGCGCCTTTGGTAGCGGGAGTTACGAGCAGTACTTC. Combining the CDR3 with reference TRBV7-9 and TRBJ2-7 gives the whole variable domain DTGVSQNPRHKITKRGQNVTFRCDPISEHNRLYWYRQTLGQGPEFLTYFQNEAQLEKSRLLSDRFSAERPKGSFSTLEIQRTEQGDSAMYLCASAFGSGSYEQYFGPGTRLTVT.

This clonotype was recorded many times. V is TRBV12-3 or TRBV12-4 and J is TRBJ1-6; 9 nucleotides match TRBD1. With 6 bases clipped from V and 7 bases from J, the junction kept 10 bases outside the gene matches. The CDR3 contains 16 residues. The CDR3 DNA reads TGTGCCAGCAGCCGTTCCCAAACAGGGGGCAATTCACCCCTCCACTTT. It yields the protein CASSRSQTGGNSPLHF.

This clonotype has only a few counts. This chain joins TRBV7-2 and TRBJ1-5; the D gene is possibly TRBD1 (5 bases). There are 12 residues in the CDR3. Deletions cut 4 bases from V and 9 bases from J, with 10 bases between. Looked up from germline, CDR1 is SGHTA and CDR2 is FQGNSA. CDR3 loop: CASSYGGGPQHF. CDR3 DNA sequence: TGTGCCAGCAGCTATGGTGGGGGGCCCCAGCATTTT.

This clonotype was detected many times. The chain carries TRBV12-3 or TRBV12-4 and TRBJ2-5; 8 nucleotides match TRBD2. This CDR3 is 15 amino acids long. The J segment lost 1 base and the V segment lost 5 bases, leaving 6 bases of the junction unmatched. CDR3 in DNA: TGTGCCAGCAGTAATGCGGGAGGACCCCAAGAGACCCAGTACTTC. Translated: CASSNAGGPQETQYF.

This clonotype was observed a handful of times. CDR3 sequence: CATSGPGQGFLDTGELFF. The CDR3 DNA reads as TGTGCCACCAGTGGCCCGGGACAGGGGTTTTTGGACACCGGGGAGCTGTTTTTT. This chain links TRBV24-1 with TRBJ2-2; 10 nucleotides line up with TRBD1. V shed 5 bases and J 3 bases; nucleotides not matched to a gene: 11. The CDR3 is 18 amino acids. Germline V lookup: CDR1 KGHDR, CDR2 SFDVKD.

The chain employs TRBV29-1 and TRBJ1-2, with 7 bases identical to TRBD1. Trimming removed 4 bases from V and 4 bases from J; junction bases left unmatched: 6. This CDR3 region has 13 residues. Germline V lookup: CDR1 SQVTM, CDR2 ANQGSEA. The CDR3: CSVAGGSSYGYTF. CDR3 bases: TGCAGCGTTGCAGGGGGTTCTAGCTATGGCTACACCTTC.

In its sample, this clonotype was seen a few times. The chain links TRBV19 to TRBJ2-7; 11 bases fit TRBD1. The CDR3 covers 14 residues. V was pared by 3 bases and J by 2 bases, with 0 bases of the junction left unmatched. Per germline, CDR1 LNHDA and CDR2 SQIVND (reference sequence). In nucleotides, the CDR3 is TGTGCCAGTAGTATGGGACAGGGGGCCTACGAGCAGTACTTC. It is translated as CASSMGQGAYEQYF.

This clonotype was observed a few times. The chain combines TRBV2 with TRBJ2-1; the D call may be TRBD1 or TRBD2 (5 bases each). The germline V gene has CDR1 SNHLY and CDR2 FYNNEI. CDR3 size: 16 residues. V lost 6 bases, J lost 0 bases, and 15 bases lay in between. CDR3 loop: CASRWEYGGSYNEQFF. The CDR3 region has the DNA TGTGCCAGCAGGTGGGAATATGGGGGCTCCTACAATGAGCAGTTCTTC.

In this sample, this clonotype turned up many times. For the CDR3, the DNA is TGTGCCAGCAGTTGGGGCTCTGGAAACACCATATATTTT. Translated: CASSWGSGNTIYF. V gene TRBV27 combines with J gene TRBJ1-3; D gene unclear. The germline V gene encodes CDR1 MNHEY and CDR2 SMNVEV (reference sequence). The V and J ends lost 4 bases and 0 bases respectively, with 4 bases between them. The CDR3 sequence is 13 residues long.

The chain joins TRBV20-1 to TRBJ2-2, with 7 nucleotides matching TRBD2. The CDR3 totals 17 residues. V was pared by 0 bases and J by 6 bases, with 13 bases of the junction left unmatched. Germline values: CDR1 DFQATT, CDR2 SNEGSKA (reference sequence). For the CDR3, the DNA is TGCAGTGCTAGAGATCTCGTGGCGGGAGTAGAACCCGGGGAGCTGTTTTTT. It encodes CSARDLVAGVEPGELFF.

This clonotype was seen a handful of times. The chain joins TRBV12-3 or TRBV12-4 to TRBJ1-2; TRBD1 is a possible D gene (5 bases). The CDR3 runs to 13 residues. Trimming cost V 3 bases and J 8 bases, with 13 bases left between them. DNA for the CDR3: TGTGCCAGCAGTTTCCCCGGGGCCAGAGGCTACACCTTC. Its protein product is CASSFPGARGYTF.

This clonotype has ten or more counts. The chain links TRBV29-1 to TRBJ2-7; 8 nucleotides agree with TRBD2. The CDR3 has 13 amino acids. J was trimmed by 4 bases and V by 6 bases; bases with no gene match: 8. The V gene's germline CDR1 is SQVTM and CDR2 ANQGSEA. The CDR3 here is CSVRQAGEYEQYV. Here the CDR3 DNA reads TGCAGCGTCAGACAAGCGGGAGAGTACGAGCAGTACGTC.

The V and J genes are TRBV7-2 and TRBJ2-1; D may be TRBD2 (7 bases). Trimming took off 4 bases at V and 6 bases at J, with 19 bases between the two ends. This CDR3 contains 16 residues. The germline V gene has CDR1 SGHTA and CDR2 FQGNSA. CDR3 loop: CASSWGGLAFGNEQFF. The CDR3 bases are TGTGCCAGCAGCTGGGGGGGGCTGGCGTTTGGCAATGAGCAGTTCTTC.

V is TRBV16 and J is TRBJ1-2, with D possibly TRBD1 on 5 matching bases. Germline CDR1 KGHSY, CDR2 FQNENV. Deletions cut 7 bases from V and 4 bases from J, with 16 bases between. The CDR3 loop spans 14 amino acids. The chain's CDR3 is CASTNLQDGYGYTF. The CDR3 DNA follows: TGTGCCAGCACCAATTTACAGGATGGCTATGGCTACACCTTC.

The chain employs TRBV12-3 or TRBV12-4 and TRBJ1-2; TRBD1 might be the D (5 bases). Trimming shortened V by 1 base and J by 8 bases, and 17 bases separated the two germline ends. The CDR3 consists of 15 residues. CDR3: CASSLEQDPFKGYTF. CDR3 nucleotide sequence: TGTGCCAGCAGTTTAGAACAGGACCCTTTTAAAGGCTACACCTTC.

The V call is TRBV29-1, the J call TRBJ2-1, with 8 bases fitting TRBD2. The CDR3 contains 15 residues. Germline V gene sequence: CDR1 SQVTM, CDR2 ANQGSEA. The junction had 4 bases not matched to a gene; V was cut back by 1 base and J by 2 bases. For the CDR3, the DNA is TGCAGCGTTGAAGGCCGGGAGGGTGCCTACAATGAGCAGTTCTTC. This translates into CSVEGREGAYNEQFF.

The chain combines TRBV9 with TRBJ2-3; the D is unclear. Trimming pared 5 bases from V and 5 bases from J, leaving 18 bases between. The CDR3 runs 15 residues. CDR1 is SGDLS and CDR2 is YYNGEE in the germline V gene. CDR3 amino acids: CASSRLGTKGDTQYF. CDR3 bases: TGTGCCAGCAGTCGGCTAGGTACAAAGGGAGATACGCAGTATTTT.

This clonotype has a count of ten or more. V usage is TRBV4-2 and J usage is TRBJ2-1, with 7 bases aligning to TRBD2. CDR1 and CDR2 (germline): LGHNA, YNFKEQ. The CDR3 runs 14 residues. The trim removed 4 bases at V and 4 bases at J, leaving 4 bases unmatched. CDR3 residues: CASSLREEYNEQFF. CDR3 in DNA: TGTGCCAGCAGCCTCCGGGAGGAGTACAATGAGCAGTTCTTC.

This chain connects TRBV12-3 or TRBV12-4 to TRBJ2-1; maybe TRBD2 (5 bases). CDR3 length: 13 amino acids. V was clipped by 4 bases and J by 14 bases, with 18 bases between them. The chain's CDR3 is CASSSLRTFLKFF. For the CDR3, the DNA is TGTGCCAGCAGTTCGCTGCGGACTTTCCTTAAGTTCTTC.

The chain combines TRBV7-9 with TRBJ1-1; 7 nucleotides align to TRBD1. Germline loops: CDR1 SEHNR, CDR2 FQNEAQ (reference sequence). The CDR3 is 15 amino acids. The junction had 10 bases not matched to a gene; V was cut back by 4 bases and J by 5 bases. The CDR3 reads CASSSPQQGLTEAFF. CDR3 nucleotides: TGTGCCAGCAGCTCCCCTCAACAGGGGTTGACTGAAGCTTTCTTT.

This clonotype was counted between two and nine times. The genes are TRBV7-6 and TRBJ2-1, with 7 bases that match TRBD2. Germline CDR1 SGHVS, CDR2 FNYEAQ. Trimming cost V 0 bases and J 7 bases; bases outside gene matches: 6. CDR3 size: 15 residues. The CDR3: CASSLAGTIWNEQFF. CDR3 DNA: TGTGCCAGCAGCTTAGCAGGGACTATCTGGAATGAGCAGTTCTTC.

This rearrangement joins TRBV7-2 to TRBJ1-1, with D maybe TRBD1 (5 bases). The CDR3 is 15 residues long. Germline CDR1 SGHTA, CDR2 FQGNSA. Trimming removed 1 base at V and 4 bases at J, with 13 bases between. The CDR3 spells CASSLERGEFTEAFF. The CDR3 DNA sequence: TGTGCCAGCAGCTTAGAAAGAGGGGAGTTCACTGAAGCTTTCTTT. Using reference TRBV7-2 and TRBJ1-1 for the parts outside the CDR3, the full variable domain is GAGVSQSPSNKVTEKGKDVELRCDPISGHTALYWYRQSLGQGLEFLIYFQGNSAPDKSGLPSDRFSAERTGGSVSTLTIQRTQQEDSAVYLCASSLERGEFTEAFFGQGTRLTVV.

This clonotype has a handful of counts. The V call is TRBV7-8, the J call TRBJ2-1; the D is unclear. The CDR3 runs to 12 residues. The V and J ends lost 2 bases and 5 bases respectively, with 4 bases between them. Germline V CDR1 and CDR2: SGHVS, FQNEAQ. The CDR3 sequence: CASSLLDNEQFF. CDR3 in DNA: TGTGCCAGCAGCTTACTAGACAATGAGCAGTTCTTC.

In this sample, this clonotype turned up many times. This chain connects TRBV7-2 to TRBJ2-1, with D possibly being TRBD2 (8 bases). Germline CDR1 and CDR2: SGHTA and FQGNSA. This CDR3 has 15 amino acids. V lost 1 base to trimming and J lost 4 bases, with 11 bases between them. CDR3 amino acids: CASSLVAGQYNEQFF. CDR3 nucleotides: TGTGCCAGCAGCTTAGTAGCGGGACAGTACAATGAGCAGTTCTTC.

The V gene is TRBV25-1, the J gene TRBJ2-7; D is perhaps TRBD1 (6 bases). The germline V gene has CDR1 MGHDK and CDR2 SYGVNS. The V and J ends lost 4 bases and 4 bases respectively, with 11 bases between them. The CDR3 covers 13 residues. The CDR3 spells CASSVGRGYEQYF. Here the CDR3 DNA reads TGTGCCAGCAGTGTAGGCAGGGGATACGAGCAGTACTTC.

V usage is TRBV6-1 and J usage is TRBJ2-7; no clear D. CDR1 is MNHNS and CDR2 is SASEGT in the germline V gene. V lost 10 bases and J 0 bases, leaving 19 bases between the germline ends. This CDR3 spans 15 amino acids. The CDR3 sequence: CATSLSPLSSYEQYV. Here the CDR3 DNA reads TGTGCCACCTCCCTCTCCCCCCTGAGCTCCTACGAGCAGTACGTC.

This clonotype was observed at least ten times. The gene calls are TRBV5-1 and TRBJ2-7; maybe TRBD1 (5 bases). CDR1 is SGHRS, CDR2 YFSETQ, per germline. The CDR3 spans 13 residues. Trimming left V 4 bases short and J 3 bases short, with 11 bases between. The CDR3 region has the DNA TGCGCCAGCAGCCCGGACACAAACTACGAGCAGTACTTC. Protein sequence: CASSPDTNYEQYF.